This T cell receptor beta chain was sequenced for a study of blood T cell repertoires in COVID-19. Study-wide context: The samples span acute and convalescent COVID-19 from the United States, Italy and Spain. PBMCs, B-cell-depleted T cells, or T cells provided the cDNA or gDNA that made up the material.

This clone was counted once. V dropped 6 bases and J dropped 0 bases, with 9 bases sitting between them. The CDR3 extends over 14 amino acids. Germline CDR1 MDHEN, CDR2 SYDVKM. In the study's own analysis: By means of reference gene primer amplification, nucleated cell counts were estimated. Only in-frame clones appear in the TCRdb table, and some are missing; sequencing was by immunoSEQ multiplex PCR. V, J and clone size derive from that table, while D and trimming were established from the DNA sequence. This table holds approximately 360,000 clones, roughly 90% found once. The sample comprised peripheral blood. The sequence was collected from a man in his forties with acute or convalescent COVID-19. The chain joins TRBV28 to TRBJ1-3; the D is unclear. CDR3 sequence reads: CASRQYSSGNTIYF. The DNA for the CDR3 is TGTGCCAGCAGGCAGTACAGCTCTGGAAACACCATATATTTT.